This TCR beta chain was observed in a study of tissue T cells after allogeneic stem cell transplantation. Findings of the study overall: Anatomically similar tissues had similar TCR repertoires within each patient.

Time point here: mouse harvest day 7 after allogeneic transplant. Tail vein injection delivered 10^7 T-cell-depleted bone marrow cells and 10^6 splenic CD5+ T cells. This CDR3 contains 14 residues. Germline loops: CDR1 KGHTA, CDR2 FQNQQP. Turning to this clone: Antigen: not known. Gene and germline names: mouse. Read coverage stops 1 residue before the CDR3 terminus; the germline J gene supplies the remainder. Additional DNA sequences in this sample encode the identical CDR3.

The repertoire was sequenced with immunoSEQ multiplex PCR; TCRdb's copy has only in-frame clones and lacks some. Among almost 9,500 clones, about half were seen once, and the ten largest hold roughly 7%. The genes are TRBV23 and TRBJ2-5; TRBD2, the table's D call, lacks a check against the DNA. Material for sequencing was gut tissue. The sequence derives from a female BALB/c mouse given C57BL/6 T cells with graft-versus-host disease after an allogeneic hematopoietic cell transplant. The chain's CDR3 is CSSSQSGGQDTQYF. CDR3 DNA (partial): TGCTCCAGCAGTCAATCTGGGGGGCAAGACACCCAGTAC. Full variable domain (outside the CDR3, taken from reference TRBV23 and TRBJ2-5): DAAVTQKPRYLIKMKGQEAEMKCIPEKGHTAVFWYQQKQSKELKFLIYFQNQQPLDQIDMVKERFSAVCPSSSLCSLGIRTCEAEDSALYLCSSSQSGGQDTQYFGPGTRLLVL.